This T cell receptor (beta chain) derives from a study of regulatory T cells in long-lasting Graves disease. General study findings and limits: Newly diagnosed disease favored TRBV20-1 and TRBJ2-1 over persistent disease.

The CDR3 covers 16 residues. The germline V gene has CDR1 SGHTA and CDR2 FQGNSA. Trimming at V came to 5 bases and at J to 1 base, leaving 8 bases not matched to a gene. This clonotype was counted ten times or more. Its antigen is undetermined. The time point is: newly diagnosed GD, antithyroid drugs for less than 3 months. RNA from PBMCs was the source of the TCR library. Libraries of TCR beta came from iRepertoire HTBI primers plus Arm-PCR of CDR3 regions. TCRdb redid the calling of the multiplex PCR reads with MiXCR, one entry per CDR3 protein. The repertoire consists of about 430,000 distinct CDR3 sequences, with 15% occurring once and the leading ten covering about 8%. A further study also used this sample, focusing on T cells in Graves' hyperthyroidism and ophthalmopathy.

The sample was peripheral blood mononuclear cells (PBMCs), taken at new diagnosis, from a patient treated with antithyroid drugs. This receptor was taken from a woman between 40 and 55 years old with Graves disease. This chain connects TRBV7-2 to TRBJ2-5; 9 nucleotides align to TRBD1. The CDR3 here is CASSPGQGTIQETQYF. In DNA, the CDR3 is TGTGCCAGCAGCCCGGGACAGGGAACAATCCAAGAGACCCAGTACTTC.